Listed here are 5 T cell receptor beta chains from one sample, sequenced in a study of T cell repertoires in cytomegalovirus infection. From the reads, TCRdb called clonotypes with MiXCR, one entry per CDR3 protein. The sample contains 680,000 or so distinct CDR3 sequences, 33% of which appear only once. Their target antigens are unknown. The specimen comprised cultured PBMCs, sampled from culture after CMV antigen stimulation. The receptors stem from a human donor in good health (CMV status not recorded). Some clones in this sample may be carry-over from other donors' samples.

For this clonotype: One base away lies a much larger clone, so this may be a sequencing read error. The CDR3 loop is CASSLPGGVATTYNEQFF. CDR3 in DNA: TGTGCCAGCAGCCTCCCGGGGGGGGTCGCGACAACCTACAATGAGCAGTTCTTC. V gene TRBV7-8 combines with J gene TRBJ2-1; 8 bases are shared with TRBD2. J lost 2 bases, V lost 5 bases, and 14 bases had no gene match. CDR1 is SGHVS, CDR2 FQNEAQ, per germline. The CDR3 spans 18 residues.

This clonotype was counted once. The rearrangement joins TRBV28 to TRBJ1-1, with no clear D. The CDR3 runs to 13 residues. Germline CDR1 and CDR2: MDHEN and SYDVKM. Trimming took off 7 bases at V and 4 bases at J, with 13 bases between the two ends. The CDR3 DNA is TGTGCCAGCACCCCCCCAGAGGGCACTGAAGCTTTCTTT. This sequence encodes CASTPPEGTEAFF.

The DNA of the CDR3 is TGTGCCAGCAGCTTCCCGGACAGGAGGGGCAATCAGCCCCAGCATTTT. Residues: CASSFPDRRGNQPQHF. The chain links TRBV11-2 to TRBJ1-5, with 7 bases that match TRBD1. This CDR3 has 16 residues. The germline gives CDR1 SGHAT, CDR2 FQNNGV. V gave up 3 bases and J gave up 2 bases; unmatched junction bases: 7.

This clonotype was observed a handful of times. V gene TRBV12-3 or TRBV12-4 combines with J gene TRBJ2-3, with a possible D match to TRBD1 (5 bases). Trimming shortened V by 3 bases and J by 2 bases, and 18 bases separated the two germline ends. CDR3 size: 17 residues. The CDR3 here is CASSFQGARSTTDTQYF. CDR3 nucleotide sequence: TGTGCCAGCAGTTTTCAGGGCGCAAGGTCGACCACAGATACGCAGTATTTT.

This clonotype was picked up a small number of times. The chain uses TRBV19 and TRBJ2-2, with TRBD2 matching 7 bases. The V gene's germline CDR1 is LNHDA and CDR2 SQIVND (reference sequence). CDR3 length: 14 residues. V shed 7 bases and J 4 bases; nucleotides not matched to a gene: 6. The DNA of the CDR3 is TGTGCCAGTAAGAAAGCGGGGAGCACCGGGGAGCTGTTTTTT. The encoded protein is CASKKAGSTGELFF. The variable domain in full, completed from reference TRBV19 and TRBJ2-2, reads DGGITQSPKYLFRKEGQNVTLSCEQNLNHDAMYWYRQDPGQGLRLIYYSQIVNDFQKGDIAEGYSVSREKKESFPLTVTSAQKNPTAFYLCASKKAGSTGELFFGEGSRLTVL.